Each of the 21 T cell receptor beta chains below was sequenced from the same sample in a study of blood T cell repertoires in COVID-19. TCRdb's copy holds only in-frame clones and misses some; the assay was immunoSEQ multiplex PCR. The data show under 250,000 clones, 75% to 90% seen once. The sequencing sample was made of PBMCs or T cells enriched from blood (not recorded which). The receptor set was obtained from a woman in her forties who had been exposed to COVID-19.

V gene TRBV5-4 combines with J gene TRBJ2-3, with a possible D match to TRBD2 (6 bases). The CDR3 is made up of 14 amino acids. The ends were cut back, 9 bases at V and 2 bases at J, with 16 bases in the middle. Germline lookup yields CDR1 SGHNT and CDR2 YYREEE (reference sequence). Written as DNA, the CDR3 is TGTGCCACATCAACCCGGGGGACCACAGATACGCAGTATTTT. It yields the protein CATSTRGTTDTQYF.

The J gene is TRBJ1-1, the V gene TRBV7-6, with no clear D. Trimming left V 1 base short and J 4 bases short, with 13 bases between. CDR3 length: 15 residues. Germline V gene lookup returns CDR1 SGHVS and CDR2 FNYEAQ. In DNA, the CDR3 is TGTGCCAGCAGCTTAGAAGATAACGGAGGCACTGAAGCTTTCTTT. It codes for CASSLEDNGGTEAFF.

The chain is built from TRBV10-3 and TRBJ2-1, with 9 positions matching TRBD1. V was clipped by 3 bases and J by 7 bases; unmatched bases: 7. CDR1 ENHRY and CDR2 SYGVKD come from the germline V gene. The CDR3 contains 15 residues. The CDR3 nucleotides are TGTGCCATCAGTGATACAGGGGGCTCGGGTAATGAGCAGTTCTTC. Protein product: CAISDTGGSGNEQFF.

The CDR3 loop is CASSPGEGIVGYTF. The CDR3 nucleotides read TGTGCCAGCAGCCCAGGGGAGGGCATCGTCGGCTACACCTTC. This chain joins TRBV7-3 and TRBJ1-2, with a weak D call TRBD1 (6 bases). Germline CDR1 reads SGHTA; CDR2 reads FQGTGA. V was pared by 5 bases and J by 8 bases, with 18 bases between. This CDR3 has 14 amino acids.

This clone was found once. This chain links TRBV7-2 with TRBJ1-3, with D unresolved. The CDR3 is made up of 16 amino acids. Looked up from germline, CDR1 is SGHTA and CDR2 is FQGNSA. Deletions cut 5 bases from V and 4 bases from J, with 18 bases between. This CDR3 reads CASSLRISTTGNTIYF. The CDR3 region has the DNA TGTGCCAGCAGCCTGAGAATCAGTACTACGGGAAACACCATATATTTT.

The CDR3: CASSPDRTNQPQHF. CDR3 DNA sequence: TGTGCCAGCTCACCAGACAGGACTAATCAGCCCCAGCATTTT. This chain uses TRBV18 with TRBJ1-5, with D perhaps TRBD1 (6 bases). Trimming left V 2 bases short and J 4 bases short, with 9 bases between. Germline V gene sequence: CDR1 KGHSH, CDR2 LQKENI. The CDR3 has 14 residues.

The V gene is TRBV27, the J gene TRBJ2-3; 10 nucleotides line up with TRBD2. Unmatched junction bases numbered 14, after V lost 2 bases and J lost 0 bases. Germline CDR1 reads MNHEY; CDR2 reads SMNVEV (reference sequence). The CDR3 has 20 residues. CDR3 region: CASSLDPQPGLARSTDTQYF. In DNA form, the CDR3 reads TGTGCCAGCAGTTTAGACCCCCAACCGGGACTAGCGCGCAGCACAGATACGCAGTATTTT.

The chain employs TRBV23-1 and TRBJ1-5; the D is unclear. TRBV23-1 is noted as an ORF with a role that remains uncertain. With 6 bases removed from V and 3 bases from J, the gap between germline ends came to 27 bases. The length of the CDR3 is 19 residues. The CDR3: CASRSQPISGGKNNQPQHF. As DNA, the CDR3 is TGCGCCAGCAGAAGCCAACCTATATCCGGTGGTAAGAACAATCAGCCCCAGCATTTT.

The genes are TRBV7-2 and TRBJ1-3, with 8 bases lining up with TRBD1. Germline CDR1 is SGHTA and CDR2 is FQGNSA. There are 15 residues in the CDR3. V lost 5 bases to trimming and J lost 4 bases; unmatched junction nucleotides: 7. This CDR3 is CASSRGQVMGNTIYF. CDR3 DNA: TGTGCCAGCAGCAGGGGACAGGTCATGGGAAACACCATATATTTT. The whole variable domain, remainder taken from reference TRBV7-2 and TRBJ1-3, is GAGVSQSPSNKVTEKGKDVELRCDPISGHTALYWYRQSLGQGLEFLIYFQGNSAPDKSGLPSDRFSAERTGGSVSTLTIQRTQQEDSAVYLCASSRGQVMGNTIYFGEGSWLTVV.

The chain uses TRBV3-1 (or the pseudogene TRBV3-2) and TRBJ2-4; D uncertain. Germline V gene data show CDR1 as LGHDT and CDR2 as YNNKEL (reference sequence). V lost 1 base to trimming and J lost 0 bases, with 13 bases between them. The CDR3 covers 17 residues. The CDR3 region is CASSQAPGSIAKNIQYF. CDR3 sequence (DNA): TGTGCCAGCAGCCAAGCTCCCGGGTCAATAGCCAAAAACATTCAGTACTTC.

Worth noting for this clone: Germline is not matched at one junction end, which may reflect a read error. The rearrangement joins TRBV28 to TRBJ2-5; a weak D match, TRBD2 (5 bases). The CDR3 is 13 residues long. Germline CDR1 is MDHEN and CDR2 is SYDVKM. In DNA, the CDR3 is TGTGCCAGCAGTCCCCCTTTTGAGGGCGCATCCCACTTC. This codes for CASSPPFEGASHF.

This clone showed up just once. The rearrangement joins TRBV29-1 to TRBJ2-1; D unclear. CDR1 and CDR2 from the germline V gene are SQVTM and ANQGSEA. V lost 5 bases, J lost 4 bases, and 18 bases lay in between. The CDR3 extends over 15 amino acids. The CDR3 spells CSVPHPLNPYNEQFF. DNA for the CDR3: TGCAGCGTTCCACACCCCTTAAACCCATACAATGAGCAGTTCTTC.

V is TRBV7-6 and J is TRBJ2-5; 12 bases line up with TRBD2. Germline loops: CDR1 SGHVS, CDR2 FNYEAQ. J gave up 0 bases and V 4 bases, and 9 bases lay outside the gene matches. This CDR3 region has 18 residues. The CDR3, as DNA: TGTGCCAGCAGCTCAAAGGGACTAGCGGGCCAATACCAAGAGACCCAGTACTTC. Amino acids: CASSSKGLAGQYQETQYF.

CDR3 DNA sequence: TGTGCCAGCAGCCCGTACGGGGGAAAAGATGGCTACACCTTC. Encoded protein: CASSPYGGKDGYTF. The chain has TRBV7-3 and TRBJ1-2, with a tentative D call TRBD1 (5 bases). The CDR3 has 14 amino acids. V was shortened by 5 bases and J by 6 bases, with 16 bases between the two germline ends. CDR1 SGHTA and CDR2 FQGTGA come from the germline V gene.

The chain links TRBV7-9 to TRBJ1-2; 7 nucleotides match TRBD1. CDR1 SEHNR and CDR2 FQNEAQ come from the germline V gene (reference sequence). The CDR3 is made up of 12 amino acids. V gave up 4 bases and J gave up 7 bases; unmatched junction bases: 3. Here the CDR3 reads CASSSDRAGYTF. In DNA, the CDR3 is TGTGCCAGCAGCTCCGACAGGGCTGGCTACACCTTC.

The rearrangement uses TRBV3-1 (or the pseudogene TRBV3-2) and TRBJ1-5; no firm D call. Trimming cost V 4 bases and J 9 bases, with 13 bases left between them. CDR1 is LGHDT and CDR2 is YNNKEL in the germline V gene (reference sequence). The CDR3 totals 13 residues. CDR3 residues: CASSLEGTGPQHF. The CDR3 nucleotides read TGTGCCAGCAGCCTTGAGGGAACCGGGCCCCAGCATTTT.

In nucleotides, the CDR3 is TGTGCCAGCAGTCTACAGGGGTTCTATGGCTACACCTTC. It codes for CASSLQGFYGYTF. This chain links TRBV6-5 with TRBJ1-2; TRBD1 aligns across 7 bases. The germline V gene has CDR1 MNHEY and CDR2 SVGAGI. There are 13 residues in the CDR3. With V trimmed by 5 bases and J by 4 bases, 4 bases remained unmatched.

V and J are TRBV19 and TRBJ2-1; tentatively, D is TRBD1 (6 bases). Per germline, CDR1 LNHDA and CDR2 SQIVND (reference sequence). The CDR3 totals 16 residues. With 7 bases removed from V and 2 bases from J, the gap between germline ends came to 18 bases. CDR3 residues: CASNPHGQKPYNEQFF. For the CDR3, the DNA is TGTGCCAGTAACCCCCACGGACAGAAACCCTACAATGAGCAGTTCTTC.

This chain links TRBV6-5 with TRBJ2-2; D call uncertain. V was cut by 6 bases and J by 4 bases, with 3 bases left in between. In germline, CDR1 is MNHEY, CDR2 SVGAGI. The CDR3 runs 11 residues. CDR3 residues: CASRSTGELFF. As DNA, the CDR3 is TGTGCCAGCAGGAGCACCGGGGAGCTGTTTTTT.

The chain links TRBV7-9 to TRBJ1-6; D unclear. The CDR3 loop spans 15 amino acids. The V gene's germline CDR1 is SEHNR and CDR2 FQNEAQ (reference sequence). V lost 4 bases and J 13 bases, leaving 20 bases between the germline ends. CDR3 nucleotide sequence: TGTGCCAGCAGCTCCAAGGACTCTCTAACGCCCCCCCTCCACTTT. Amino acid sequence: CASSSKDSLTPPLHF.

This chain connects TRBV4-2 to TRBJ1-2; D is perhaps TRBD1 (6 bases). The germline V gene has CDR1 LGHNA and CDR2 YNFKEQ. The V end was cut by 0 bases, the J end by 12 bases, with 17 bases between. The CDR3 has 14 amino acids. The CDR3 spells CASSQEIGQRKDTF. Here the CDR3 DNA reads TGTGCCAGCAGCCAAGAGATAGGACAGAGAAAGGACACCTTC.